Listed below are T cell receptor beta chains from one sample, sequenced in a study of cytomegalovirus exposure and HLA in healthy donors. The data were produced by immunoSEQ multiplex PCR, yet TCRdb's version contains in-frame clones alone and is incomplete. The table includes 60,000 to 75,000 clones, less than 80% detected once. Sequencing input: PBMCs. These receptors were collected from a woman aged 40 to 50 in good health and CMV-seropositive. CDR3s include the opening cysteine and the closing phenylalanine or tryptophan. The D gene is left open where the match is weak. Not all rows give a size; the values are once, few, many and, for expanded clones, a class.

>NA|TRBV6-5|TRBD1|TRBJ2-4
CASSYKDRARQYF
TGTGCCAGCAGTTATAAGGACAGGGCGAGGCAGTACTTC
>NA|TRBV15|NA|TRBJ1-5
CATSRAYYQPQHF
TGTGCCACCAGCAGAGCCTATTATCAGCCCCAGCATTTT
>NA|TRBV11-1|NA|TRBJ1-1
CASSPRGGVPNTEAFF
TGTGCCAGCAGCCCCCGAGGCGGGGTCCCGAACACTGAAGCTTTCTTT
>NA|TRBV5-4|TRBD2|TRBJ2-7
CASSLAGGLSYEQYF
TGTGCCAGCAGCTTAGCGGGGGGCCTCTCCTACGAGCAGTACTTC
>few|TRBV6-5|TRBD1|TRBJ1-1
CASSYTLGTAEAFF
TGTGCCAGCAGTTACACCCTCGGGACAGCTGAAGCTTTCTTT
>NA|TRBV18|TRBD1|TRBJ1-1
CASSPTTGDFGTEAFF
TGTGCCAGCTCACCGACGACAGGGGATTTTGGCACTGAAGCTTTCTTT
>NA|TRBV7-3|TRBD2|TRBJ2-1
CASSLLAGYNEQFF
TGTGCCAGCAGCTTACTAGCGGGCTACAATGAGCAGTTCTTC
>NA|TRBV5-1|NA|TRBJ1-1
CASSYLSGVVNTEAFF
TGCGCCAGCAGCTACCTCTCGGGGGTGGTGAACACTGAAGCTTTCTTT
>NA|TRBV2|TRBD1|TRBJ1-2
CASAEMGQGASGYTF
TGTGCCAGCGCCGAGATGGGACAGGGGGCATCAGGCTACACCTTC
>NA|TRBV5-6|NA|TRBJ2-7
CATSGGISYEQYF
TGTGCCACAAGTGGCGGGATATCCTACGAGCAGTACTTC
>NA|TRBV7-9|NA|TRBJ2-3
CASSFSGGFADTQYF
TGTGCCAGCAGCTTCAGTGGCGGTTTTGCAGATACGCAGTATTTT
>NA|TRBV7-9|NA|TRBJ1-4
CASSFSRGGGDNEKLFF
TGTGCCAGCAGCTTCTCCCGGGGTGGGGGCGATAATGAAAAACTGTTTTTT
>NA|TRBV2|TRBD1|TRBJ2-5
CASKGQGAREQYF
TGTGCCAGCAAGGGACAGGGGGCGCGGGAGCAGTACTTC
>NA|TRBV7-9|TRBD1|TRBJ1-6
CASSKDRNSYNSPLHF
TGTGCCAGCAGCAAGGACAGGAACTCCTATAATTCACCCCTCCACTTT
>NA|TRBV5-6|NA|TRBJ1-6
CASSLRWPPLHF
TGTGCCAGCAGCTTGCGATGGCCACCCCTCCACTTT
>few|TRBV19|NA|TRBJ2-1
CASSIDVNEQFF
TGTGCCAGTAGTATAGATGTAAATGAGCAGTTCTTC
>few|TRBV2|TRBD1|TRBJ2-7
CASSYRDSSYEQYF
TGTGCCAGCAGTTACCGGGACAGCTCCTACGAGCAGTACTTC
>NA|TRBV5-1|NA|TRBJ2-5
CASSLEGGGETQYF
TGCGCCAGCAGCTTGGAAGGGGGAGGGGAGACCCAGTACTTC
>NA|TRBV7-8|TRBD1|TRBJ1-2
CASSPWDRPNYGYTF
TGTGCCAGCAGCCCCTGGGACAGACCTAACTATGGCTACACCTTC
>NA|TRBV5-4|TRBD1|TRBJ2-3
CASRTGGAWGTDTQYF
TGTGCCAGCAGGACAGGGGGCGCGTGGGGCACAGATACGCAGTATTTT
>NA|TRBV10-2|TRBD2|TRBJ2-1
CASSEGTGLAGIGNEQFF
TGCGCCAGCAGTGAGGGGACGGGACTAGCTGGTATCGGCAATGAGCAGTTCTTC
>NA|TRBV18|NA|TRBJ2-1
CASSPLGTGSVNEQFF
TGTGCCAGCTCACCACTAGGAACAGGGTCGGTCAATGAGCAGTTCTTC